Sequencing of this T cell receptor beta chain was carried out in a study of cytomegalovirus exposure and HLA in healthy donors. Study summary: There were 85 million or so unique TCRs (from HLA-typed donors) in an early data release. Findings and caveats of the study: Later analysis suggested links between common viral pathogens and several top significant clusters.

Deletions cut 0 bases from V and 3 bases from J, with 9 bases between. Germline CDR1 and CDR2: SGHTA and FQGNSA. The CDR3 loop spans 15 amino acids. In the case of this clone: Its antigen remains unknown.

PCR involved 60 Vbeta and 13 Jbeta primers. Only in-frame clones appear in the TCRdb table, and some are missing; sequencing was by immunoSEQ multiplex PCR. This sample has fewer than 150,000 clones, with about 70% found just once. This TCR came from a man between 18 and 29 years old in good health and CMV-seronegative. Sequencing was performed on PBMCs. This rearrangement joins TRBV7-2 to TRBJ2-1, with a weak D call TRBD2 (6 bases). The CDR3, as DNA: TGTGCCAGCAGCTTAGCAGCGGGTCTCTACAATGAGCAGTTCTTC. This codes for CASSLAAGLYNEQFF.